The 29 T cell receptor beta chains reported below all come from one sample, sequenced in a study of human T cells and chemical hapten exposure. Blood, whole and unfractionated, served as the source for total RNA extraction. TCRdb re-called the 5' RACE reads with MiXCR, one entry per CDR3 protein. The data contain around 80,000 distinct CDR3 sequences, 15% to 20% of them singletons. Receptors were obtained from a female donor in good health.

V usage is TRBV11-2 and J usage is TRBJ2-7, with TRBD1 matching 10 bases. The CDR3 spans 15 residues. CDR1 SGHAT and CDR2 FQNNGV come from the germline V gene. J was trimmed by 2 bases and V by 4 bases; bases with no gene match: 5. CDR3: CASSYRQGATYEQYF. CDR3 coding DNA: TGTGCCAGCAGCTACCGACAGGGGGCAACCTACGAGCAGTACTTC.

The V and J genes are TRBV6-2 or TRBV6-3 and TRBJ2-5; no clear D gene. The CDR3 spans 13 residues. Between the trimmed V and J ends, which lost 1 base and 3 bases, there was a span of 6 bases. Germline values: CDR1 MNHEY, CDR2 SVGEGT. The CDR3 DNA follows: TGTGCCAGCAGTTACTTCCGCGAAGAGACCCAGTACTTC. It encodes CASSYFREETQYF.

The rearrangement uses TRBV7-2 and TRBJ2-3; D unresolved. The CDR3 loop spans 15 amino acids. Trimming removed 2 bases from V and 3 bases from J, with 12 bases in between. Germline V CDR1 and CDR2: SGHTA, FQGNSA. CDR3 bases: TGTGCCAGCAGCTTATATGGGTCTAGGACAGATACGCAGTATTTT. It codes for CASSLYGSRTDTQYF.

This clonotype showed up just a few times. The chain recombines TRBV28 with TRBJ1-2, with D perhaps matching TRBD1 (6 bases). Germline CDR1 and CDR2: MDHEN and SYDVKM. CDR3 length: 17 residues. The V and J ends lost 6 bases and 4 bases respectively, with 24 bases between them. For the CDR3, the DNA is TGTGCCAGCAGCCCCCGGCCCCGACAGGAAATTATCTATGGCTACACCTTC. It encodes CASSPRPRQEIIYGYTF.

There are a few counts of this clonotype. This chain joins TRBV28 and TRBJ2-7; 9 bases match TRBD2. Germline trimming cut 5 bases from V and 2 bases from J; bases unmatched to any gene: 7. The CDR3 covers 15 residues. Looked up from germline, CDR1 is MDHEN and CDR2 is SYDVKM. Written as DNA, the CDR3 is TGTGCCAGCAGTCTCGGGACTAGCAGAACCTACGAGCAGTACTTC. As protein: CASSLGTSRTYEQYF.

This sequence joins TRBV7-9 and TRBJ1-5, with 7 nucleotides matching TRBD1. The CDR3 is made up of 15 amino acids. With V trimmed by 5 bases and J by 2 bases, 6 bases remained unmatched. Germline V gene data show CDR1 as SEHNR and CDR2 as FQNEAQ (reference sequence). In DNA form, the CDR3 reads TGTGCCAGCAGCACCACCGGACAGGGCAATCAGCCCCAGCATTTT. Protein: CASSTTGQGNQPQHF.

In DNA form, the CDR3 reads TGCAGTGCTAGTCCCAGGGTCGGATCAAACACTGAAGCTTTCTTT. Protein: CSASPRVGSNTEAFF. The J gene is TRBJ1-1, the V gene TRBV20-1; D is possibly TRBD1 (5 bases). Per germline, CDR1 DFQATT and CDR2 SNEGSKA (reference sequence). Trimming removed 3 bases from V and 2 bases from J, with 16 bases in between. The CDR3 is 15 residues long.

The chain carries TRBV28 and TRBJ2-1; TRBD2 matches 9 bases. V was clipped by 4 bases and J by 1 base; unmatched bases: 5. CDR3 size: 16 residues. The germline gives CDR1 MDHEN, CDR2 SYDVKM. CDR3 region: CASSSLAGVSYNEQFF. CDR3 sequence (DNA): TGTGCCAGCAGTTCCTTAGCGGGAGTTTCCTACAATGAGCAGTTCTTC.

This clonotype was found many times. V usage is TRBV3-1 and J usage is TRBJ1-2; no reliable D call. CDR1 and CDR2 from the germline V gene are LGHDT and YNNKEL (reference sequence). V was cut by 4 bases and J by 0 bases, with 15 bases left in between. The CDR3 is 16 amino acids. This chain's CDR3 is CASSPSFGPTNYGYTF. In DNA form, the CDR3 reads TGTGCCAGCAGCCCATCCTTCGGGCCTACTAACTATGGCTACACCTTC.

This clonotype was observed a handful of times. V usage is TRBV3-1 and J usage is TRBJ1-5; no firm D call. The germline gives CDR1 LGHDT, CDR2 YNNKEL (reference sequence). Trimming left V 0 bases short and J 3 bases short, with 6 bases between. The CDR3 is 14 amino acids. In DNA form, the CDR3 reads TGTGCCAGCAGCCAAGACAGAAACAATCAGCCCCAGCATTTT. This translates into CASSQDRNNQPQHF.

The rearrangement uses TRBV12-3 or TRBV12-4 and TRBJ2-2; D might be TRBD2 (6 bases). V lost 2 bases to trimming and J lost 5 bases, with 12 bases between them. The CDR3 runs 15 residues. The CDR3 DNA reads as TGTGCCAGCAGTTTAACGGGAGTAAGGACCGGGGAGCTGTTTTTT. This codes for CASSLTGVRTGELFF.

In this sample, this clonotype turned up a few times. This chain uses TRBV28 with TRBJ2-2, with D tentatively TRBD1 (6 bases). CDR3 length equals 13 residues. The germline V gene encodes CDR1 MDHEN and CDR2 SYDVKM. The V end lost 10 bases, the J end lost 6 bases, and 15 bases lay between the germline ends. The CDR3 coding sequence is TGTGCCATTCAGGGGAGTACGGCCGGGGAGCTGTTTTTT. This encodes CAIQGSTAGELFF.

This rearrangement joins TRBV27 to TRBJ2-7; 7 bases are shared with TRBD1. The germline V gene encodes CDR1 MNHEY and CDR2 SMNVEV (reference sequence). Losses at the gene ends were 6 bases for V and 4 bases for J; bases not matched to a gene: 12. This CDR3 has 15 amino acids. In nucleotides, the CDR3 is TGTGCCAGCAGATCCACCGGACAGGTTCGTTACGAGCAGTACTTC. It encodes CASRSTGQVRYEQYF.

The V gene is TRBV7-8, the J gene TRBJ1-5, with 8 bases lining up with TRBD1. Per the germline V gene, CDR1 is SGHVS and CDR2 is FQNEAQ. The CDR3 totals 17 residues. With V trimmed by 1 base and J by 3 bases, 8 bases remained unmatched. This chain's CDR3 is CASSLGQGARDNQPQHF. The CDR3 DNA is TGTGCCAGCAGCTTAGGGCAGGGGGCGCGGGACAATCAGCCCCAGCATTTT.

The CDR3 DNA reads TGTGCCAGCAGCCGCATGGCATCGAACACTGAAGCTTTCTTT. The encoded protein is CASSRMASNTEAFF. The rearrangement uses TRBV5-5 and TRBJ1-1, with no clear D. The CDR3 runs to 14 residues. V gave up 4 bases and J gave up 1 base, with 11 bases separating them. Looked up from germline, CDR1 is SGHKS and CDR2 is YYEKEE (reference sequence).

The V call is TRBV29-1, the J call TRBJ1-1, with D uncertain. CDR3 length: 10 residues. Trimming stripped 2 bases from V and 11 bases from J, with 9 bases between. Germline V gene lookup returns CDR1 SQVTM and CDR2 ANQGSEA. CDR3 loop: CSVEQGWAFF. The DNA for the CDR3 is TGCAGCGTTGAACAAGGGTGGGCTTTCTTT. Filled out from reference TRBV29-1 and TRBJ1-1, the complete variable domain reads SAVISQKPSRDICQRGTSLTIQCQVDSQVTMMFWYRQQPGQSLTLIATANQGSEATYESGFVIDKFPISRPNLTFSTLTVSNMSPEDSSIYLCSVEQGWAFFGQGTRLTVV.

This clonotype was seen a handful of times. The DNA for the CDR3 is TGCAGCGTTGTGGGACAGAACACCGGGGAGCTGTTTTTT. Translating gives CSVVGQNTGELFF. The chain carries TRBV29-1 and TRBJ2-2; D is perhaps TRBD1 (6 bases). V shed 4 bases and J shed 1 base, with 7 bases lying between them. Germline V CDR1 and CDR2: SQVTM, ANQGSEA. This CDR3 is built from 13 residues.

This clonotype was recorded a few times. This chain joins TRBV24-1 and TRBJ2-1; TRBD2 might be the D (5 bases). The CDR3 loop spans 14 amino acids. Trimming took 2 bases from V and 7 from J, leaving 11 bases between them. Germline CDR1 KGHDR, CDR2 SFDVKD. CDR3 sequence (DNA): TGTGCCACCAGTGATTCGCCGGGGTCTAATGAGCAGTTCTTC. Translated: CATSDSPGSNEQFF.

There are a few counts of this clonotype. The CDR3 is CASSERGFSSYEQYF. CDR3 DNA: TGTGCCAGCAGTGAGAGGGGGTTTAGCTCCTACGAGCAGTACTTC. J is TRBJ2-7 and V is TRBV25-1, with a weak D call TRBD1 (6 bases). There are 15 residues in the CDR3. CDR1 and CDR2 from the germline V gene are MGHDK and SYGVNS. The V and J ends lost 3 bases and 0 bases respectively, with 12 bases between them.

V gene TRBV5-1 combines with J gene TRBJ2-5, with D uncertain. Per the germline V gene, CDR1 is SGHRS and CDR2 is YFSETQ. The CDR3 runs 14 residues. Trimming shortened V by 0 bases and J by 0 bases, and 6 bases separated the two germline ends. CDR3 loop: CASSLDGYQETQYF. CDR3 in DNA: TGCGCCAGCAGCTTGGACGGGTACCAAGAGACCCAGTACTTC.

There are a few counts of this clonotype. This chain links TRBV13 with TRBJ1-6; TRBD1 matches 8 bases. This CDR3 has 14 residues. The germline V gene has CDR1 PRHDT and CDR2 FYEKMQ (reference sequence). Trimming at V came to 5 bases and at J to 9 bases, leaving 6 bases not matched to a gene. The DNA of the CDR3 is TGTGCCAGCAGCCTACAGGGGGAGAGTTCACCCCTCCACTTT. Amino acids: CASSLQGESSPLHF.

V gene TRBV30 combines with J gene TRBJ1-1, with TRBD1 matching 7 bases. Trimming removed 4 bases from V and 1 base from J; junction bases left unmatched: 3. CDR3 size: 13 residues. Germline assignment: CDR1 GTSNPN and CDR2 SVGIG (reference sequence). Here the CDR3 reads CAWKGQPNTEAFF. CDR3 coding DNA: TGTGCCTGGAAGGGACAGCCGAACACTGAAGCTTTCTTT.

The chain is built from TRBV29-1 and TRBJ2-6; maybe TRBD1 (7 bases). Germline CDR1 SQVTM, CDR2 ANQGSEA. The CDR3 has 14 amino acids. Trimming took 8 bases from V and 3 from J, leaving 14 bases between them. DNA of the CDR3: TGCAGCATCCGACAGGGAGGTGGGGCCAACGTCCTGACTTTC. It codes for CSIRQGGGANVLTF. Together with reference TRBV29-1 and TRBJ2-6, the CDR3 gives the full variable domain: SAVISQKPSRDICQRGTSLTIQCQVDSQVTMMFWYRQQPGQSLTLIATANQGSEATYESGFVIDKFPISRPNLTFSTLTVSNMSPEDSSIYLCSIRQGGGANVLTFGAGSRLTVL.

This clonotype has a count of ten or more. This chain uses TRBV28 with TRBJ1-5; D not resolved. CDR1 and CDR2 (germline): MDHEN, SYDVKM. The CDR3 spans 16 residues. With 6 bases removed from V and 0 bases from J, the gap between germline ends came to 15 bases. The CDR3 region has the DNA TGTGCCAGCAGCCCTAAAGGGTTTTATAGCAATCAGCCCCAGCATTTT. Protein sequence: CASSPKGFYSNQPQHF.

The gene calls are TRBV3-1 and TRBJ2-3, with 8 bases matching TRBD2. With V trimmed by 3 bases and J by 1 base, 9 bases remained unmatched. This CDR3 region has 17 residues. Germline V CDR1 and CDR2: LGHDT, YNNKEL (reference sequence). The CDR3, as DNA: TGTGCCAGCAGCCAGACTCCGGGACTAGATGGCACAGATACGCAGTATTTT. It is translated as CASSQTPGLDGTDTQYF.

The rearrangement links TRBV4-3 to TRBJ2-1; 11 bases align to TRBD2. Trimming removed 0 bases from V and 4 bases from J; junction bases left unmatched: 2. CDR1 is LGHNA and CDR2 is YSLEER in the germline V gene. The CDR3 has 16 amino acids. CDR3 nucleotide sequence: TGCGCCAGCAGCCAAGATAGCGGGGGGGTTTACAATGAGCAGTTCTTC. Its protein product is CASSQDSGGVYNEQFF.

This clonotype occurred a few times. The V and J genes are TRBV20-1 and TRBJ2-1; 8 bases fit TRBD2. The CDR3 covers 18 residues. Germline V gene sequence: CDR1 DFQATT, CDR2 SNEGSKA (reference sequence). V shed 6 bases and J 7 bases; nucleotides not matched to a gene: 23. CDR3 coding DNA: TGCAGTGCCCCTGGGAGACTAGCGTTTATTGAGGGAACTAATGAGCAGTTCTTC. Its protein product is CSAPGRLAFIEGTNEQFF.

This clonotype was seen more than once but under ten times. The rearrangement links TRBV20-1 to TRBJ2-1; TRBD2 matches 8 bases. CDR3 length: 18 amino acids. The trim removed 5 bases at V and 0 bases at J, leaving 15 bases unmatched. CDR1 and CDR2 (germline): DFQATT, SNEGSKA (reference sequence). For the CDR3, the DNA is TGCAGTGCTCCCCTCATTCCTAAGCGGGAGAGCTCCTACAATGAGCAGTTCTTC. Its protein is CSAPLIPKRESSYNEQFF.

This clonotype has only a few counts. The J gene is TRBJ1-2, the V gene TRBV6-2 or TRBV6-3, with D uncertain. Looked up from germline, CDR1 is MNHEY and CDR2 is SVGEGT. V was cut by 0 bases and J by 8 bases, with 10 bases left in between. The CDR3 has 13 residues. CDR3 protein: CASSYSTWLGYTF. The CDR3 bases are TGTGCCAGCAGTTACTCAACTTGGTTGGGCTACACCTTC.